These 27 T cell receptor beta chains came from one sample sequenced in a study of OX40 agonist ivuxolimab in advanced cancers. Using immunoSEQ multiplex PCR, the repertoire was profiled, and TCRdb retains in-frame clones only, with some absent. Here the sample spans 71,000 or so clones, approximately 93% being singletons. This specimen was CD4+ or CD8+ T cells sorted from blood, taken in a trial of the OX40 agonist ivuxolimab. The receptors come from an adult with an advanced solid tumor such as melanoma, head and neck, liver or kidney cancer.

The V gene is TRBV10-3, the J gene TRBJ2-7; D is undetermined. CDR3 length: 12 amino acids. Trimming took 2 bases from V and 2 from J, leaving 4 bases between them. Germline assignment: CDR1 ENHRY and CDR2 SYGVKD. The CDR3 DNA sequence: TGTGCCATCAGTGAGGGGGCCTACGAGCAGTACTTC. Translating gives CAISEGAYEQYF.

This clone was seen once. Likely a read error: the CDR3 ends without its conserved phenylalanine or tryptophan. Because the CDR3's place on the DNA is in doubt, the DNA is left out and the CDR3 is given as listed by TCRdb. The chain links TRBV7-3 to TRBJ2-3. Germline V gives CDR1 SGHTA, CDR2 FQGTGA. The CDR3 numbers 9 amino acids, ends counted. CDR3 region: CASSLIVSD.

The gene calls are TRBV7-9 and TRBJ1-2; 7 nucleotides match TRBD1. The V gene's germline CDR1 is SEHNR and CDR2 FQNEAQ (reference sequence). J was trimmed by 5 bases and V by 5 bases; bases with no gene match: 5. The CDR3 is 13 residues long. The CDR3 here is CASSPGQLYGYTF. In DNA form, the CDR3 reads TGTGCCAGCAGCCCGGGACAGCTTTATGGCTACACCTTC.

This chain joins TRBV7-2 and TRBJ2-1, with D unresolved. This CDR3 spans 15 amino acids. V gave up 4 bases and J gave up 1 base, with 11 bases separating them. Looked up from germline, CDR1 is SGHTA and CDR2 is FQGNSA. The CDR3 bases are TGTGCCAGCAGCTACCCGGGCTCGTCCTACAATGAGCAGTTCTTC. Its translation is CASSYPGSSYNEQFF.

This clone was recorded only once. The V gene is TRBV11-3, the J gene TRBJ2-3, with D possibly being TRBD1 or TRBD2 (7 bases each). Germline V lookup: CDR1 SGHNT, CDR2 YENEEA. V shed 3 bases and J shed 6 bases, with 13 bases lying between them. The CDR3 runs 14 residues. CDR3 DNA sequence: TGTGCCAGCAGCTTGTACAGGGGAGGGGATACGCAGTATTTT. Protein product: CASSLYRGGDTQYF.

The chain joins TRBV28 to TRBJ2-7, with TRBD1 as a possible D gene (6 bases). CDR1 and CDR2 (germline): MDHEN, SYDVKM. This CDR3 has 16 amino acids. The germline V and J ends were trimmed by 6 bases and 0 bases, with 18 bases remaining between them. CDR3 sequence reads: CASSHRGIGGSYEQYF. As DNA, the CDR3 is TGTGCCAGCAGCCACCGAGGGATAGGGGGCTCCTACGAGCAGTACTTC.

V and J are TRBV29-1 and TRBJ1-2; maybe TRBD1 (6 bases). The CDR3 totals 12 residues. V was trimmed by 1 base and J by 9 bases, leaving 12 bases between them. CDR1 and CDR2 (germline): SQVTM, ANQGSEA. CDR3 sequence reads: CSVEGGGRSYTF. For the CDR3, the DNA is TGCAGCGTTGAAGGCGGGGGGCGAAGCTACACCTTC.

The rearrangement links TRBV6-5 to TRBJ2-3; tentative D call: TRBD2 (5 bases). The germline V gene encodes CDR1 MNHEY and CDR2 SVGAGI. This CDR3 has 16 amino acids. The V end lost 0 bases, the J end lost 2 bases, and 12 bases lay between the germline ends. CDR3 region: CASSYSRAYSTDTQYF. Written as DNA, the CDR3 is TGTGCCAGCAGTTACTCGAGGGCCTATTCCACAGATACGCAGTATTTT.

The chain links TRBV6-5 to TRBJ2-3, with D unclear. The length of the CDR3 is 15 residues. Trimming pared 1 base from V and 0 bases from J, leaving 8 bases between. Germline V lookup: CDR1 MNHEY, CDR2 SVGAGI. CDR3 loop: CASSYWGTSTDTQYF. CDR3 sequence (DNA): TGTGCCAGCAGTTACTGGGGAACTAGCACAGATACGCAGTATTTT.

The gene calls are TRBV5-1 and TRBJ2-3; 12 bases fit TRBD2. J lost 5 bases, V lost 0 bases, and 1 base had no gene match. Looked up from germline, CDR1 is SGHRS and CDR2 is YFSETQ. This CDR3 has 15 residues. The CDR3 sequence is CASSLGLAGEDTQYF. The DNA for the CDR3 is TGCGCCAGCAGCTTGGGACTAGCGGGGGAAGATACGCAGTATTTT.

The chain combines TRBV28 with TRBJ1-2; D gene unclear. The V end lost 3 bases, the J end lost 4 bases, and 15 bases lay between the germline ends. The V gene's germline CDR1 is MDHEN and CDR2 SYDVKM. The CDR3 is 15 amino acids. CDR3 bases: TGTGCCAGCAGTTTGTCGAGGGCCGGATCCTATGGCTACACCTTC. It yields the protein CASSLSRAGSYGYTF.

CDR3 DNA: TGTGCCAGCAGCTTAGAACCCCGGACAGGGAGCACAGATACGCAGTATTTT. Translating gives CASSLEPRTGSTDTQYF. The rearrangement links TRBV11-3 to TRBJ2-3; 8 nucleotides agree with TRBD1. This CDR3 contains 17 residues. Trimming took 0 bases from V and 0 from J; bases not matched to a gene: 5. CDR1 is SGHNT and CDR2 is YENEEA in the germline V gene.

V gene TRBV5-4 combines with J gene TRBJ1-4; a weak D match, TRBD1 (6 bases). The V and J ends lost 4 bases and 8 bases respectively, with 15 bases between them. Per germline, CDR1 SGHNT and CDR2 YYREEE (reference sequence). CDR3 size: 14 residues. CDR3 sequence: CASSVGQTEEKLFF. CDR3 nucleotides: TGTGCCAGCAGCGTAGGACAGACTGAGGAAAAACTGTTTTTT.

This clone appeared once. In the same sample, other DNA sequences code for this CDR3. The rearrangement uses TRBV5-1 and TRBJ2-5; tentatively, D is TRBD2 (5 bases). Trimming took 7 bases from V and 3 from J, leaving 7 bases between them. This CDR3 contains 11 residues. Germline V gives CDR1 SGHRS, CDR2 YFSETQ. The CDR3 sequence: CASHGEETQYF. The CDR3 nucleotides read TGCGCCAGCCACGGGGAAGAGACCCAGTACTTC. The full variable domain, rest sourced from reference TRBV5-1 and TRBJ2-5, is KAGVTQTPRYLIKTRGQQVTLSCSPISGHRSVSWYQQTPGQGLQFLFEYFSETQRNKGNFPGRFSGRQFSNSRSEMNVSTLELGDSALYLCASHGEETQYFGPGTRLLVL.

The chain combines TRBV11-3 with TRBJ2-3, with unresolved D. The germline V and J ends were trimmed by 4 bases and 1 base, with 15 bases remaining between them. The CDR3 totals 16 residues. The V gene's germline CDR1 is SGHNT and CDR2 YENEEA. CDR3 sequence reads: CASSSGQDLGTDTQYF. For the CDR3, the DNA is TGTGCCAGCAGCTCCGGCCAGGACCTCGGCACAGATACGCAGTATTTT. The complete variable domain, with remaining parts taken from reference TRBV11-3 and TRBJ2-3, reads EAGVVQSPRYKIIEKKQPVAFWCNPISGHNTLYWYLQNLGQGPELLIRYENEEAVDDSQLPKDRFSAERLKGVDSTLKIQPAELGDSAVYLCASSSGQDLGTDTQYFGPGTRLTVL.

This chain connects TRBV1 to TRBJ2-6; the table assigns TRBD2, which was not confirmed against the DNA. TRBV1 is marked as a pseudogene. This CDR3 is built from 18 residues. CDR3 sequence reads: CTSSSGLAVSSGANVLTF. CDR3 DNA: TGCACCAGCAGCTCTGGACTAGCGGTAAGCTCTGGGGCCAACGTCCTGACTTTC.

The V call is TRBV19, the J call TRBJ2-3, with unresolved D. Per germline, CDR1 LNHDA and CDR2 SQIVND (reference sequence). V gave up 4 bases and J gave up 10 bases, with 12 bases separating them. The CDR3 contains 12 residues. The CDR3 here is CASSTLFRAQYF. CDR3 coding DNA: TGTGCCAGTAGTACCCTTTTTAGGGCGCAGTATTTT.

Note on this clone: The sample holds other DNA sequences that translate to the same CDR3. The chain is built from TRBV10-3 and TRBJ2-7, with TRBD1 matching over 7 bases. Germline V gene lookup returns CDR1 ENHRY and CDR2 SYGVKD. Trimming at V came to 2 bases and at J to 4 bases, leaving 5 bases not matched to a gene. CDR3 length: 14 residues. As DNA, the CDR3 is TGTGCCATCAGTGAGGGACAGGAGAGGTACGAGCAGTACTTC. It is translated as CAISEGQERYEQYF.

The chain is built from TRBV5-1 and TRBJ1-1; D is unresolved. Trimming stripped 7 bases from V and 1 base from J, with 11 bases between. This CDR3 has 13 amino acids. CDR1 is SGHRS and CDR2 is YFSETQ in the germline V gene. The CDR3 loop is CASGLNRNTEAFF. CDR3 DNA sequence: TGCGCCAGCGGATTAAACAGGAACACTGAAGCTTTCTTT.

The V gene is TRBV7-9, the J gene TRBJ1-2; 9 bases match TRBD1. V trimming: 4 bases; J trimming: 8 bases; junction bases outside the gene matches: 8. The CDR3 is 14 amino acids. Per the germline V gene, CDR1 is SEHNR and CDR2 is FQNEAQ (reference sequence). As DNA, the CDR3 is TGTGCCAGCAGCTGGACAGGGGAGTACGGCGGCTACACCTTC. Translation: CASSWTGEYGGYTF.

The V and J genes are TRBV30 and TRBJ1-5; 9 bases match TRBD1. Germline assignment: CDR1 GTSNPN and CDR2 SVGIG (reference sequence). V was clipped by 3 bases and J by 6 bases; unmatched bases: 6. This CDR3 has 14 residues. For the CDR3, the DNA is TGTGCCTGGAGCCAGACAGGGGGAAGTCAGCCCCAGCATTTT. It yields the protein CAWSQTGGSQPQHF.

This clone was observed a single time. The rearrangement links TRBV7-2 to TRBJ2-7, with D uncertain. Germline values: CDR1 SGHTA, CDR2 FQGNSA. V was cut by 2 bases and J by 3 bases, with 8 bases left in between. The CDR3 is made up of 13 amino acids. DNA of the CDR3: TGTGCCAGCAGCTTAAACGACGGCTACGAGCAGTACTTC. Protein: CASSLNDGYEQYF.

The V call is TRBV7-2, the J call TRBJ1-1, with 8 bases aligning to TRBD1. The V and J ends lost 1 base and 5 bases, in that order; junction bases with no gene match: 6. Germline CDR1 is SGHTA and CDR2 is FQGNSA. The CDR3 extends over 15 amino acids. The CDR3 here is CASSLGQGAWTEAFF. The CDR3 nucleotides are TGTGCCAGCAGCTTAGGCCAGGGGGCATGGACTGAAGCTTTCTTT. Looking up the rest from reference TRBV7-2 and TRBJ1-1 gives the full variable domain: GAGVSQSPSNKVTEKGKDVELRCDPISGHTALYWYRQSLGQGLEFLIYFQGNSAPDKSGLPSDRFSAERTGGSVSTLTIQRTQQEDSAVYLCASSLGQGAWTEAFFGQGTRLTVV.

CDR3 in DNA: TGTGCCAGCAGCTTTGGACAGGGGGCGGGGGAGCAGTACTTC. Its protein is CASSFGQGAGEQYF. This chain links TRBV7-8 with TRBJ2-7; 11 bases are a match to TRBD1. V dropped 3 bases and J dropped 7; count of bases not matched to a gene: 5. This CDR3 contains 14 residues. Germline V gene sequence: CDR1 SGHVS, CDR2 FQNEAQ.

The CDR3: CASSDSQGLTDTQYF. CDR3 coding DNA: TGTGCCAGCAGTGACTCACAGGGCCTCACAGATACGCAGTATTTT. The chain links TRBV6-4 to TRBJ2-3; a weak D match, TRBD1 (6 bases). Germline V gene lookup returns CDR1 MRHNA and CDR2 SNTAGT. Trimming pared 0 bases from V and 2 bases from J, leaving 9 bases between. This CDR3 comprises 15 residues.

Only one count was recorded for this clone. The rearrangement uses TRBV28 and TRBJ2-5; 7 nucleotides line up with TRBD2. Trimming at V came to 5 bases and at J to 5 bases, leaving 11 bases not matched to a gene. CDR3 size: 15 residues. Germline CDR1 MDHEN, CDR2 SYDVKM. The chain's CDR3 is CASSVLATGQETQYF. In DNA, the CDR3 is TGTGCCAGCAGTGTACTAGCGACGGGTCAGGAGACCCAGTACTTC. The full variable domain, in which reference TRBV28 and TRBJ2-5 provide the parts outside the CDR3, is DVKVTQSSRYLVKRTGEKVFLECVQDMDHENMFWYRQDPGLGLRLIYFSYDVKMKEKGDIPEGYSVSREKKERFSLILESASTNQTSMYLCASSVLATGQETQYFGPGTRLLVL.

This sequence joins TRBV29-1 and TRBJ2-7; 8 bases align to TRBD1. The CDR3 is made up of 13 amino acids. Germline assignment: CDR1 SQVTM and CDR2 ANQGSEA. The V segment lost 0 bases and the J segment 4 bases; nucleotides outside the gene matches: 2. The CDR3 sequence: CSVEENRGYEQYF. The DNA for the CDR3 is TGCAGCGTTGAAGAGAACAGGGGGTACGAGCAGTACTTC.